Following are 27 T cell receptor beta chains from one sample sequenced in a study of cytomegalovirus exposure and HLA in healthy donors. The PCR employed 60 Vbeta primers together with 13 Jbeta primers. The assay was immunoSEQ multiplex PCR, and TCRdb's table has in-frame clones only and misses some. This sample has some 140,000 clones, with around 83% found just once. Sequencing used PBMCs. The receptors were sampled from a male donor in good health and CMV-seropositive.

The CDR3 loop reads CASNSGGRTEAFF. CDR3 coding DNA: TGTGCCAGTAATTCCGGGGGACGCACTGAAGCTTTCTTT. V usage is TRBV19 and J usage is TRBJ1-1, with D perhaps TRBD1 (5 bases). Trimming took 7 bases from V and 4 from J, leaving 13 bases between them. The CDR3 totals 13 residues. The germline CDR1 and CDR2 sequences are LNHDA and SQIVND (reference sequence).

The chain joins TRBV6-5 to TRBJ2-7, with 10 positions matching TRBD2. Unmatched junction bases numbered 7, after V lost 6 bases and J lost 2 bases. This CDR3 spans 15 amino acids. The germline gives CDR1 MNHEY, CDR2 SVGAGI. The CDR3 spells CASRGGTSDPYEQYF. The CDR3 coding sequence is TGTGCCAGCAGAGGGGGGACTAGCGATCCCTACGAGCAGTACTTC.

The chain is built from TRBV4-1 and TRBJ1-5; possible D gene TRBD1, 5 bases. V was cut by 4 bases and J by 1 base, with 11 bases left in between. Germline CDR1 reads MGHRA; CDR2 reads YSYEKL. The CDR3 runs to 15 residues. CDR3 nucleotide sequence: TGCGCCAGCAGCCCCGGGGGGGGGAGCAATCAGCCCCAGCATTTT. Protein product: CASSPGGGSNQPQHF.

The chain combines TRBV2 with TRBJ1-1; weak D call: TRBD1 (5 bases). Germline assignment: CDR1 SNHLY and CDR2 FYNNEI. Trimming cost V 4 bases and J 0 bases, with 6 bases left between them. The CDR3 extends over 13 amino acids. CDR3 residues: CASSVGVNTEAFF. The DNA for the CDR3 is TGTGCCAGCAGTGTAGGGGTGAACACTGAAGCTTTCTTT.

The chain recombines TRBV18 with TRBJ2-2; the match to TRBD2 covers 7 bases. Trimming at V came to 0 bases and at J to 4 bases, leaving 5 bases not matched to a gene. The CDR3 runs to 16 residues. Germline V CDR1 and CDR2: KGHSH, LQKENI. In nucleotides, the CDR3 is TGTGCCAGCTCACCACCTGCAACGGGGGGCACCGGGGAGCTGTTTTTT. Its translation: CASSPPATGGTGELFF.

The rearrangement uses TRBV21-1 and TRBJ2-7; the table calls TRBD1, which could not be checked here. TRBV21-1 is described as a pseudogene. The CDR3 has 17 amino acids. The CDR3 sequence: CASSKGRQPKSLKEQYF. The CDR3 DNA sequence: TGTGCCAGCAGCAAAGGGCGACAGCCCAAAAGCCTTAAAGAGCAGTACTTC.

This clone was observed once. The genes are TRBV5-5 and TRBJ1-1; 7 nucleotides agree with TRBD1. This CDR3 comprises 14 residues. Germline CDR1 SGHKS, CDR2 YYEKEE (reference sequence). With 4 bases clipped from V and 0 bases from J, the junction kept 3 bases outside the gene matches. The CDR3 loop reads CASSQGQLNTEAFF. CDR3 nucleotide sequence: TGTGCCAGCAGCCAGGGACAGCTGAACACTGAAGCTTTCTTT.

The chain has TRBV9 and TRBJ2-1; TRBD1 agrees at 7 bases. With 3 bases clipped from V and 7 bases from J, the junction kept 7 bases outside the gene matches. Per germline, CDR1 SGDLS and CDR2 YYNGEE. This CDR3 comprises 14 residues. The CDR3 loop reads CASSAWTGENEQFF. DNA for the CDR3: TGTGCCAGCAGCGCCTGGACAGGAGAAAATGAGCAGTTCTTC.

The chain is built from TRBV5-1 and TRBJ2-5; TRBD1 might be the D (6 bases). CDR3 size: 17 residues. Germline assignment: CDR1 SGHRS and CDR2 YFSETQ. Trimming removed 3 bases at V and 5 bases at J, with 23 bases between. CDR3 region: CASSSGLQGFGLETQYF. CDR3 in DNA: TGCGCCAGCAGCTCTGGCCTACAGGGTTTCGGTTTGGAGACCCAGTACTTC.

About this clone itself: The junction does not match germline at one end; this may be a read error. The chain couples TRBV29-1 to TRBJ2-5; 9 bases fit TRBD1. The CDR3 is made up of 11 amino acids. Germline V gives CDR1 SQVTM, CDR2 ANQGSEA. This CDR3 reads CSVGPGQGRDF. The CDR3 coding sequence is TGCAGCGTTGGACCGGGACAGGGTCGTGACTTC.

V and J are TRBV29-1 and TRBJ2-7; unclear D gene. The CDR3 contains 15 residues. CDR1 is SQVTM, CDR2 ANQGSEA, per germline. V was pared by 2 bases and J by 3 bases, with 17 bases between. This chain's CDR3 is CSVESDHEEHYEQYF. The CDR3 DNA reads TGCAGCGTTGAATCTGACCATGAGGAGCACTACGAGCAGTACTTC.

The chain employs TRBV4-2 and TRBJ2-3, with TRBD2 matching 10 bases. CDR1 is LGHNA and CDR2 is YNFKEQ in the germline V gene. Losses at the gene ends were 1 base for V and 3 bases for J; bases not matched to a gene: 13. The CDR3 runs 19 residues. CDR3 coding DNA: TGTGCCAGCAGCCAAGGTCAAGCGGGAGGGCCAAGTAGGACAGATACGCAGTATTTT. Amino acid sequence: CASSQGQAGGPSRTDTQYF.

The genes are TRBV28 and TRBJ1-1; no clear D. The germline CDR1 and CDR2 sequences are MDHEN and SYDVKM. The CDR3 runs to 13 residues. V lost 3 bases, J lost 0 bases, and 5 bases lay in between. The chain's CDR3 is CASSFGLNTEAFF. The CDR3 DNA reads TGTGCCAGCAGTTTCGGTTTGAACACTGAAGCTTTCTTT.

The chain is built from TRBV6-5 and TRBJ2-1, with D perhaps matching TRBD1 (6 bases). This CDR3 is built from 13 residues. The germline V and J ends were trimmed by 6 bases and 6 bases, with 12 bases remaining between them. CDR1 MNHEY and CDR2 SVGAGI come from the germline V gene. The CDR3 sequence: CASRGGVFNEQFF. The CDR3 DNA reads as TGTGCCAGCAGAGGGGGAGTCTTCAATGAGCAGTTCTTC.

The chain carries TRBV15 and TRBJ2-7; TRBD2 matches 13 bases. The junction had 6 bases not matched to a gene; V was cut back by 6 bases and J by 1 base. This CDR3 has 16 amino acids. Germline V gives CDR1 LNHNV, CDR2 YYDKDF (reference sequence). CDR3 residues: CATSAGLAGRSYEQYF. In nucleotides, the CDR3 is TGTGCCACCAGTGCGGGACTAGCGGGGAGATCCTACGAGCAGTACTTC.

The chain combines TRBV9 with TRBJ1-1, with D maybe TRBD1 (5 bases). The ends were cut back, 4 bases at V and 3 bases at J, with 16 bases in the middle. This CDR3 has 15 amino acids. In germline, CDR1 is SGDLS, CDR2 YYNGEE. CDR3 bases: TGTGCCAGCAGCCCCTGGACACGTGTGTACACTGAAGCTTTCTTT. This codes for CASSPWTRVYTEAFF.

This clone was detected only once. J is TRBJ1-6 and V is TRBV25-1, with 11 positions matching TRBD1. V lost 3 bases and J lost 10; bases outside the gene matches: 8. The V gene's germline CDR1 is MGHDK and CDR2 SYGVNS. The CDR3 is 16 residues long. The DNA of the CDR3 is TGTGCCAGCAGTGACCCCGGACAGGGGGCCGGGTCACCCCTCCACTTT. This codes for CASSDPGQGAGSPLHF.

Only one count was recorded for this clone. In DNA, the CDR3 is TGCGCCAGCCGACGGACTAGCGGCTACAATGAGCAGTTCTTC. This gives the protein CASRRTSGYNEQFF. J is TRBJ2-1 and V is TRBV4-1, with 10 nucleotides matching TRBD2. J lost 3 bases, V lost 8 bases, and 4 bases had no gene match. The CDR3 runs to 14 residues. Per germline, CDR1 MGHRA and CDR2 YSYEKL.

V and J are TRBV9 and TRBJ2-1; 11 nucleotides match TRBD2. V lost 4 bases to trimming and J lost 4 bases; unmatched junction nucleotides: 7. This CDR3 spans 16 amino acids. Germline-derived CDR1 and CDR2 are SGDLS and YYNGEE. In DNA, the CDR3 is TGTGCCAGCAGCCCTAGCGGGGGGTGGGGTTACAATGAGCAGTTCTTC. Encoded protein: CASSPSGGWGYNEQFF.

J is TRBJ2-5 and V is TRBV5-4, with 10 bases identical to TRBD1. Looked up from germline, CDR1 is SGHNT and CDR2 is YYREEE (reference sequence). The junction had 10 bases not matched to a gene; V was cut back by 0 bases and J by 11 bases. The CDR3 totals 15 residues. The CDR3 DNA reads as TGTGCCAGCAGCTTGGTCGGGACAGGGGCAAGGGAGCAGTACTTC. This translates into CASSLVGTGAREQYF.

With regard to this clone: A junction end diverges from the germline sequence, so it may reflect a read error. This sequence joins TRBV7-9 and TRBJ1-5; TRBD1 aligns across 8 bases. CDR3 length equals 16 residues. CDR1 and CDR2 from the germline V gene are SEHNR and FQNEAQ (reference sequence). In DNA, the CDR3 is TGTTCCAGCAGCTCAAAGGGGACAGGCAGCAATCAGCCCCAGCATTTT. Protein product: CSSSSKGTGSNQPQHF.

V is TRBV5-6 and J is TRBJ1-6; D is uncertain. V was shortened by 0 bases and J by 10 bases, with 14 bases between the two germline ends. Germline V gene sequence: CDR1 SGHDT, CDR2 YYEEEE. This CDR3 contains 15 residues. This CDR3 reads CASSLVGRFYSPLHF. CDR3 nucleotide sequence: TGTGCCAGCAGCTTGGTCGGCAGGTTTTACTCACCCCTCCACTTT.

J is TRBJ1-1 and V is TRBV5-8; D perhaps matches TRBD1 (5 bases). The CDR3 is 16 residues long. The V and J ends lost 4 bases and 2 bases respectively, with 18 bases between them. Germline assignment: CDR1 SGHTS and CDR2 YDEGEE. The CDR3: CASSMIPDSPNTEAFF. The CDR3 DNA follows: TGTGCCAGCAGCATGATACCCGACAGCCCAAACACTGAAGCTTTCTTT.

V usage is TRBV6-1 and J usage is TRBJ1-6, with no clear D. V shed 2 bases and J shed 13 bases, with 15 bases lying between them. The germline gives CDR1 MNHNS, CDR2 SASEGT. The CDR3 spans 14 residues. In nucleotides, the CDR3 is TGTGCCAGCAGTGAATACACGCAATTCTGGCCCCTCCACTTT. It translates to CASSEYTQFWPLHF.

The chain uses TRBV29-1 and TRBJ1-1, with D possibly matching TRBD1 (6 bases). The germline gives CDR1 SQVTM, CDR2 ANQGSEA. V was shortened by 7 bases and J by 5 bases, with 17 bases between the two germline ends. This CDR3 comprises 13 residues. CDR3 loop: CSAWSGRGTEAFF. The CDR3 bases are TGCAGCGCGTGGTCCGGCAGGGGAACTGAAGCTTTCTTT.

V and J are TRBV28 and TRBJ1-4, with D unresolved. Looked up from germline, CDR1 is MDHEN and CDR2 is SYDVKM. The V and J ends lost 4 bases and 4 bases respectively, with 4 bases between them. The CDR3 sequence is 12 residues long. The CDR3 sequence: CASSYSNEKLFF. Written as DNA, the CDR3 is TGTGCCAGCAGTTACAGTAATGAAAAACTGTTTTTT.

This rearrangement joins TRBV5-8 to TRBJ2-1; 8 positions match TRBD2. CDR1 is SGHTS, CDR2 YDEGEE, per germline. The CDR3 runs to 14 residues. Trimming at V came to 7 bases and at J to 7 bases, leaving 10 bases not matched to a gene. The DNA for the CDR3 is TGTGCCAGCCCCCGCGGGAGGTTTGAAAATGAGCAGTTCTTC. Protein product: CASPRGRFENEQFF. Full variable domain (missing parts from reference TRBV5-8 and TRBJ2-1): EAGVTQSPTHLIKTRGQQATLRCSPISGHTSVYWYQQALGLGLQFLLWYDEGEERNRGNFPPRFSGRQFPNYSSELNVNALELEDSALYLCASPRGRFENEQFFGPGTRLTVL.